Listed below are T cell receptor beta chains from one sample, sequenced in a study of a mutant IDH1 vaccine in newly diagnosed glioma. Their antigens remain unidentified. Clones were sequenced by immunoSEQ multiplex PCR, and TCRdb holds only the in-frame ones, with some missing. The sample gives about 67,000 clones, 89% of which show up once; 1.5% to 2% is in the top ten. Sequenced here: PBMCs, sampled from a glioma patient whose treatment included an IDH1 peptide vaccine. The receptor source for this set is a man in his forties with glioma. Both conserved end residues are part of each CDR3. A D gene is named only where the DNA matches it firmly. Expanded clones are given a class, and other clones once, few, many or no size at all.

j_call | v_call | clone_size | d_call | cdr3_aa | cdr3_nt
TRBJ1-2 | TRBV5-1 | NA | NA | CASSAGLGYGYTF | TGCGCCAGCAGCGCAGGGCTCGGCTATGGCTACACCTTC
TRBJ1-2 | TRBV5-5 | NA | NA | CASSPLTYGYTF | TGTGCCAGCAGCCCCCTGACCTATGGCTACACCTTC
TRBJ1-5 | TRBV28 | NA | TRBD1 | CASSATGTGGKGNQPQHF | TGTGCCAGCAGTGCTACCGGGACAGGGGGCAAAGGCAATCAGCCCCAGCATTTT
TRBJ1-4 | TRBV5-6 | NA | NA | CASSFGPGDNEKLFF | NA
TRBJ2-3 | TRBV29-1 | once | NA | CSVLLPSTDTQYF | TGCAGCGTGCTACTTCCTAGCACAGATACGCAGTATTTT
TRBJ1-1 | TRBV5-5 | NA | TRBD1 | CASSWDRRNTEAFF | TGTGCCAGCAGCTGGGACAGGCGGAACACTGAAGCTTTCTTT
TRBJ1-1 | TRBV28 | NA | TRBD1 | CATPDKAPGQADTEAFF | TGTGCCACACCCGACAAAGCTCCGGGACAGGCGGACACTGAAGCTTTCTTT
TRBJ1-2 | TRBV28 | NA | NA | CASRNYGYTF | TGTGCCAGCCGCAACTATGGCTACACCTTC
TRBJ2-3 | TRBV18 | once | NA | CASSPGALDTQYF | TGTGCCAGCTCACCAGGTGCCCTAGATACGCAGTATTTT
TRBJ2-7 | TRBV28 | NA | TRBD2 | CASSSRLAGAYEQYF | TGTGCCAGCAGCTCCCGACTAGCGGGAGCCTACGAGCAGTACTTC
TRBJ1-6 | TRBV28 | NA | NA | CASGFAASPLHF | TGTGCCAGCGGATTCGCCGCCTCACCCCTCCACTTT
TRBJ2-5 | TRBV15 | NA | NA | CATSRGGAAGSRETQYF | TGTGCCACCAGCAGAGGGGGGGCAGCGGGGAGTCGAGAGACCCAGTACTTC
TRBJ2-7 | TRBV6-5 | NA | NA | CASSYEPSSYEQYF | TGTGCCAGCAGTTACGAGCCTAGCTCCTACGAGCAGTACTTC
TRBJ2-7 | TRBV4-3 | NA | TRBD2 | CASSHREGSGEQYF | TGCGCCAGCAGCCACCGGGAGGGGTCGGGCGAGCAGTACTTC
TRBJ2-6 | TRBV28 | NA | NA | CASSLSGANVLTF | TGTGCCAGCAGTTTGTCTGGGGCCAACGTCCTGACTTTC
TRBJ2-5 | TRBV28 | once | NA | CASSLRGRTFQETQYF | TGTGCCAGCAGTTTAAGGGGGAGGACATTCCAAGAGACCCAGTACTTC
TRBJ1-1 | TRBV7-6 | NA | TRBD1 | CASSPLQGVGTEAFF | TGTGCCAGCAGCCCTCTACAGGGGGTAGGCACTGAAGCTTTCTTT
TRBJ2-1 | TRBV28 | NA | TRBD1 | CASRHRDRGWNEQFF | TGTGCCAGCAGACACCGGGACAGGGGATGGAATGAGCAGTTCTTC
TRBJ2-3 | TRBV6-4 | few | TRBD2 | CASSESAGGEDTQYF | TGTGCCAGCAGTGAGTCCGCGGGGGGTGAAGATACGCAGTATTTT
TRBJ2-5 | TRBV6-1 | NA | TRBD2 | CASTQSGLAQETQYF | TGTGCCAGCACTCAGTCTGGACTAGCCCAAGAGACCCAGTACTTC
TRBJ1-2 | TRBV19 | NA | NA | CASIPTGTNYGYTF | TGTGCCAGTATTCCAACCGGGACAAACTATGGCTACACCTTC
TRBJ1-2 | TRBV29-1 | NA | NA | CSVEGYTF | TGCAGCGTTGAGGGCTACACCTTC
TRBJ2-7 | TRBV5-1 | NA | NA | CASSLGQRVEQYF | TGCGCCAGCAGCTTGGGACAGCGGGTCGAGCAGTACTTC
TRBJ2-1 | TRBV9 | NA | TRBD2 | CASSARTSPNNEQFF | TGTGCCAGCAGCGCCCGGACTAGCCCCAACAATGAGCAGTTCTTC
TRBJ2-1 | TRBV5-6 | once | TRBD2 | CASSLVLAGSLRGYNEQFF | TGTGCCAGCAGCTTGGTCCTAGCGGGATCCTTGAGGGGCTACAATGAGCAGTTCTTC
TRBJ2-1 | TRBV4-2 | NA | TRBD2 | CASSQASGRSYNEQFF | TGTGCCAGCAGCCAAGCTAGCGGGAGGTCCTACAATGAGCAGTTCTTC
TRBJ2-5 | TRBV6-5 | NA | TRBD2 | CASSYYDSGGAQYF | TGTGCCAGCAGTTACTATGATAGCGGGGGGGCCCAGTACTTC
TRBJ2-3 | TRBV7-2 | once | TRBD2 | CASSSTSGRGDTQYF | TGTGCCAGCAGCTCTACTAGCGGGAGAGGAGATACGCAGTATTTT
TRBJ2-7 | TRBV18 | NA | NA | CASSPAASGNYEQYF | TGTGCCAGCTCACCCGCGGCCAGCGGTAACTACGAGCAGTACTTC
TRBJ2-3 | TRBV5-1 | NA | NA | CASSLGSTDTQYF | TGCGCCAGCAGCTTGGGTAGCACAGATACGCAGTATTTT
TRBJ2-1 | TRBV7-9 | once | TRBD2 | CASSLIGREGINEQFF | TGTGCCAGCAGCTTAATCGGGCGGGAGGGCATAAATGAGCAGTTCTTC
TRBJ1-4 | TRBV27 | NA | NA | CASSGGGLATNEKLFF | TGTGCCAGCAGTGGCGGGGGTCTGGCGACTAATGAAAAACTGTTTTTT
TRBJ2-1 | TRBV27 | NA | TRBD1 | CASRGTGFSYNEQFF | TGTGCCAGCAGGGGGACAGGATTCTCCTACAATGAGCAGTTCTTC
TRBJ1-2 | TRBV10-2 | NA | TRBD1 | CAATGVMGDGYTF | TGCGCCGCCACAGGGGTCATGGGAGATGGCTACACCTTC
TRBJ2-2 | TRBV19 | NA | TRBD1 | CASSTGQGAGELFF | TGTGCCAGTAGTACCGGACAGGGGGCCGGGGAGCTGTTTTTT
TRBJ1-1 | TRBV7-9 | NA | NA | CASSFTYRLNTEAFF | TGTGCCAGCAGCTTTACTTACAGACTGAACACTGAAGCTTTCTTT
TRBJ2-1 | TRBV29-1 | NA | NA | CSAPRGGQGNEQFF | TGCAGCGCCCCCCGGGGAGGGCAGGGGAATGAGCAGTTCTTC
TRBJ1-2 | TRBV4-3 | NA | TRBD1 | CASSRRQGFYGYTF | TGCGCCAGCAGCCGAAGACAGGGCTTTTATGGCTACACCTTC
TRBJ2-7 | TRBV7-8 | NA | TRBD1 | CASSLQGAREQYF | TGTGCCAGCAGCTTACAGGGGGCGAGAGAGCAGTACTTC
TRBJ1-5 | TRBV15 | once | TRBD1 | CATGQGFPHQPQHF | TGTGCCACGGGACAGGGGTTCCCCCATCAGCCCCAGCATTTT
TRBJ1-2 | TRBV6-5 | NA | NA | CASSRGGANYGYTF | TGTGCCAGCAGTAGAGGGGGGGCTAACTATGGCTACACCTTC
TRBJ1-2 | TRBV5-1 | NA | NA | CASSAITGPLNYGYTF | TGCGCCAGCAGCGCTATAACAGGGCCTCTTAACTATGGCTACACCTTC
TRBJ1-2 | TRBV19 | few | NA | CASSLVGINYGYTF | TGTGCCAGTAGTTTAGTGGGGATCAACTATGGCTACACCTTC